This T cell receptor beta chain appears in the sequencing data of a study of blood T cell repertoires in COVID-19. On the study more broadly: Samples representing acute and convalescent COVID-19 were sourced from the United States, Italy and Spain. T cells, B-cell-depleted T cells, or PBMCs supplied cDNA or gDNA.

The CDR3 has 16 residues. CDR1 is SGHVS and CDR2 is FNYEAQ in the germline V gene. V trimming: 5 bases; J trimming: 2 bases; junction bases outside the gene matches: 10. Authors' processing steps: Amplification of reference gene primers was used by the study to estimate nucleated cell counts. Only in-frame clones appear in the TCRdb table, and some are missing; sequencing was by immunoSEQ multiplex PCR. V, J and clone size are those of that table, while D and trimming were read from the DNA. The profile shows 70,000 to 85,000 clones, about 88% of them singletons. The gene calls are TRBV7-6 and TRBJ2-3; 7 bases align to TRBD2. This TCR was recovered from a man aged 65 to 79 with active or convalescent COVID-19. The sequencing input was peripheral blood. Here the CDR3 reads CASSLLGGGFTDTQYF. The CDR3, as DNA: TGTGCCAGCAGCCTGCTTGGGGGGGGGTTCACAGATACGCAGTATTTT.